This T cell receptor (beta chain) comes out of a study of blood T cell repertoires in COVID-19. Background on the study: Sites across the United States, Italy and Spain contributed samples from acute and convalescent COVID-19. PBMCs, B-cell-depleted T cells, or T cells provided the cDNA or gDNA that made up the material.

CDR1 is SGHTA, CDR2 FQGTGA, per germline. V lost 2 bases and J lost 3, with 14 bases in between. CDR3 size: 15 residues. Original handling: Estimation of nucleated cell counts relied on the amplification of reference gene primers. Sequencing was performed with immunoSEQ multiplex PCR; in TCRdb, only in-frame clones are kept and a portion is missing. Clone size and the V and J calls come from that table; the DNA yielded D and trimming. The data show 150,000 to 200,000 clones, approximately 79% seen once. The V gene is TRBV7-3, the J gene TRBJ2-7; weak D call: TRBD2 (6 bases). This sequence was found in a man in his sixties with active or convalescent COVID-19. The sample consisted of peripheral blood. CDR3 bases: TGTGCCAGCAGCTTATCTGGGACTGGGGGCTACGAGCAGTACTTC. This codes for CASSLSGTGGYEQYF.